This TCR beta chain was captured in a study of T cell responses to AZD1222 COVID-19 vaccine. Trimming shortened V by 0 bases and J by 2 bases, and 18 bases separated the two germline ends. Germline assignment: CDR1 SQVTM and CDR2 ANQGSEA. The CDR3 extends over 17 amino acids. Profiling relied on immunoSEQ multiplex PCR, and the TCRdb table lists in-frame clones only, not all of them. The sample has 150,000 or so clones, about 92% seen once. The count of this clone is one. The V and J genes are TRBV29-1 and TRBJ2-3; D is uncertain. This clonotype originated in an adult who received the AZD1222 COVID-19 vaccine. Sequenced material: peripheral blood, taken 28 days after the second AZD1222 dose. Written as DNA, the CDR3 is TGCAGCGTTGAAGATCGGGCGGCAGGAAGGGCCACAGATACGCAGTATTTT. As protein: CSVEDRAAGRATDTQYF.